This TCR beta chain was identified in a study of T cells in Graves' hyperthyroidism and ophthalmopathy. Study-wide findings and caveats: Stable hyperthyroidism was separated from ophthalmopathy by a model based on 13 V-J features. For ophthalmopathy, model prediction preceded onset by a median roughly 5.9 months.

The CDR3 runs 12 residues. Trimming cost V 4 bases and J 2 bases, with 5 bases left between them. This clonotype was recorded at least ten times. Its antigen is currently unknown. Those patients with uncontrolled infection, other autoimmune disease, pregnancy or lactation were excluded. Amplification targeted TCR beta CDR3 regions from RNA transcripts. HTBI primers were employed in a first-round RT-PCR of the TCR CDR3. MiXCR, applied by TCRdb to the multiplex PCR reads, yields one record per CDR3 protein. The sample includes around 300,000 distinct CDR3 sequences, roughly 13% seen only once; the top ten take 30% to 35%.

The sequenced sample consisted of blood. This clonotype originated in a woman between 40 and 50 years old with Graves' ophthalmopathy. V and J are TRBV12-3 or TRBV12-4 and TRBJ2-5; D not resolved. The CDR3 region is CASSWAQETQYF. In DNA form, the CDR3 reads TGTGCCAGCAGTTGGGCTCAAGAGACCCAGTACTTC.